These 23 T cell receptor beta chains originate from one sample sequenced in a study of T cells in Graves' hyperthyroidism and ophthalmopathy. What was amplified from RNA transcripts were TCR beta CDR3 regions. A first-round RT-PCR of the TCR CDR3 used the HTBI primer set. TCRdb called the multiplex PCR reads again in MiXCR, with one record for every CDR3 protein. The sample has approximately 690,000 distinct CDR3 sequences; 20% are singletons. The sequenced material came from blood. The receptors derive from a man between 25 and 39 years old with Graves' ophthalmopathy.

The sample holds many counts of this clonotype. The chain is built from TRBV11-2 and TRBJ2-4; possibly TRBD1 for D (6 bases). Germline values: CDR1 SGHAT, CDR2 FQNNGV. This CDR3 contains 15 residues. The germline V and J ends were trimmed by 4 bases and 1 base, with 11 bases remaining between them. The chain's CDR3 is CASSSTQGAKNIQYF. The CDR3, as DNA: TGTGCCAGCAGCTCCACGCAGGGGGCCAAAAACATTCAGTACTTC.

For this clonotype: Since a much larger clone is just one base distant, this may be a read error. J is TRBJ2-1 and V is TRBV2, with a possible D match to TRBD2 (5 bases). CDR1 and CDR2 (germline): SNHLY, FYNNEI. The CDR3 length is 13 residues. In DNA form, the CDR3 reads TGTGCCACCTGGAACGGAGGATACAATGAGCAGCTCTTC. Its protein is CATWNGGYNEQLF.

The chain has TRBV27 and TRBJ2-7, with D perhaps TRBD1 (6 bases). The CDR3 consists of 16 residues. V shed 3 bases and J shed 6 bases, with 21 bases lying between them. The germline gives CDR1 MNHEY, CDR2 SMNVEV (reference sequence). CDR3 nucleotides: TGTGCCAGCAGTTTCATACAGGGAACCCACCTCGGCGAGCAGTACTTC. Translating it yields CASSFIQGTHLGEQYF.

This clonotype was seen only once. V and J are TRBV10-3 and TRBJ2-4; D is ambiguous. Deletions cut 0 bases from V and 7 bases from J, with 7 bases between. The germline CDR1 and CDR2 sequences are ENHRY and SYGVKD. This CDR3 contains 13 residues. The CDR3 region has the DNA TGTGCCATCAGTGAGTCCGAGCTGAACATTCAGTACTTC. Translation: CAISESELNIQYF.

The chain uses TRBV6-2 or TRBV6-3 and TRBJ2-7; no definite D call. CDR1 and CDR2 (germline): MNHEY, SVGEGT. Deletions cut 0 bases from V and 4 bases from J, with 19 bases between. This CDR3 is 17 amino acids long. The CDR3 spells CASSYSTPETWGYEQYF. CDR3 coding DNA: TGTGCCAGCAGTTACTCTACCCCCGAGACCTGGGGATACGAGCAGTACTTC.

The chain is built from TRBV20-1 and TRBJ2-3; D tentatively fits TRBD1 or TRBD2 (5 bases each). In germline, CDR1 is DFQATT, CDR2 SNEGSKA (reference sequence). This CDR3 contains 17 residues. V was cut by 0 bases and J by 1 base, with 17 bases left in between. Here the CDR3 reads CSARDVLPLGGTDTQYF. The CDR3 DNA is TGCAGTGCTAGAGATGTACTACCCCTGGGGGGCACAGATACGCAGTATTTT.

Comment on this clonotype: A much larger clone sits a single nucleotide away, making a read error possible. The genes are TRBV11-2 and TRBJ2-3; TRBD2 matches at 7 bases. CDR3 length: 16 amino acids. Germline V gene lookup returns CDR1 SGHAT and CDR2 FQNNGV. The DNA for the CDR3 is TGTGCCGGCAGCTTAGGGGTAGCGGGCCACACAGATACGCAGTATTTT. Amino acid sequence: CAGSLGVAGHTDTQYF.

V and J are TRBV10-3 and TRBJ2-2, with 7 positions matching TRBD1. The CDR3 contains 16 residues. The J segment lost 3 bases and the V segment lost 0 bases, leaving 4 bases of the junction unmatched. Germline lookup yields CDR1 ENHRY and CDR2 SYGVKD. This chain's CDR3 is CAISESGDRDTGELFF. CDR3 DNA: TGTGCCATCAGTGAGTCGGGCGACAGGGACACCGGGGAGCTGTTTTTT.

This CDR3 is CASRNRDGYNQPQHF. The CDR3 nucleotides read TGTGCCAGCAGAAACCGGGACGGATACAATCAGCCCCAGCATTTT. V and J are TRBV6-1 and TRBJ1-5; tentative D call: TRBD1 (5 bases). CDR1 is MNHNS, CDR2 SASEGT, per germline. The CDR3 runs 15 residues. Trimming stripped 6 bases from V and 3 bases from J, with 15 bases between.

The chain uses TRBV5-1 and TRBJ2-2; weak D call: TRBD1 (5 bases). V was shortened by 4 bases and J by 8 bases, with 12 bases between the two germline ends. The CDR3 contains 13 residues. In germline, CDR1 is SGHRS, CDR2 YFSETQ. CDR3 protein: CASSVDTGGELFF. The CDR3 coding sequence is TGCGCCAGCAGCGTGGACACGGGTGGGGAGCTGTTTTTT.

The chain is built from TRBV6-2 or TRBV6-3 and TRBJ1-5; the match to TRBD1 covers 8 bases. Trimming cost V 5 bases and J 2 bases; bases outside gene matches: 11. Germline V gives CDR1 MNHEY, CDR2 SVGEGT. The length of the CDR3 is 17 residues. CDR3 sequence reads: CASSVRQGRRGNQPQHF. In nucleotides, the CDR3 is TGTGCCAGCAGTGTTCGACAGGGGAGGAGAGGCAATCAGCCCCAGCATTTT.

The chain employs TRBV20-1 and TRBJ1-1; 8 bases align to TRBD1. V was clipped by 3 bases and J by 0 bases; unmatched bases: 9. The CDR3 covers 16 residues. Germline V gene sequence: CDR1 DFQATT, CDR2 SNEGSKA (reference sequence). CDR3 residues: CSASPGQDPMNTEAFF. The CDR3 DNA reads as TGCAGTGCTAGTCCGGGACAGGACCCGATGAACACTGAAGCTTTCTTT.

This clonotype has only a few counts. This chain connects TRBV24-1 to TRBJ2-1; tentative D call: TRBD2 (6 bases). Trimming took off 9 bases at V and 7 bases at J, with 18 bases between the two ends. The germline CDR1 and CDR2 sequences are KGHDR and SFDVKD. The CDR3 length is 14 residues. The CDR3 is CATRGGGLGNEQFF. Written as DNA, the CDR3 is TGTGCCACCCGAGGTGGAGGGTTGGGTAATGAGCAGTTCTTC.

This clonotype showed up just a few times. V usage is TRBV12-3 or TRBV12-4 and J usage is TRBJ2-2; D uncertain. Trimming pared 3 bases from V and 6 bases from J, leaving 14 bases between. The CDR3 extends over 15 amino acids. DNA for the CDR3: TGTGCCAGCAGTTTCCTGACACCTAAAGCCGGGGAGCTGTTTTTT. Amino acid sequence: CASSFLTPKAGELFF.

This clonotype was seen at least ten times. The J gene is TRBJ2-7, the V gene TRBV27; D might be TRBD1 (6 bases). This CDR3 spans 14 amino acids. Trimming took 2 bases from V and 2 from J, leaving 10 bases between them. CDR1 and CDR2 (germline): MNHEY, SMNVEV (reference sequence). Here the CDR3 DNA reads TGTGCCAGCAGTTTAACAGGGTTCACCTACGAGCAGTACTTC. Its protein product is CASSLTGFTYEQYF.

The rearrangement joins TRBV5-1 to TRBJ2-7, with D possibly being TRBD2 (5 bases). CDR1 and CDR2 from the germline V gene are SGHRS and YFSETQ. V was pared by 0 bases and J by 7 bases, with 20 bases between. The length of the CDR3 is 16 residues. This CDR3 is CASSLEASGHTGEQYF. As DNA, the CDR3 is TGCGCCAGCAGCTTGGAGGCCAGCGGTCATACGGGGGAGCAGTACTTC.

This clonotype was recorded many times. V usage is TRBV18 and J usage is TRBJ1-1, with TRBD1 identical over 7 bases. This CDR3 has 17 residues. The germline CDR1 and CDR2 sequences are KGHSH and LQKENI. The ends lost 1 base at V and 0 bases at J; junction bases unmatched: 8. The CDR3 sequence: CASSPQAGQRMNTEAFF. CDR3 bases: TGTGCCAGCTCACCACAAGCGGGACAGAGAATGAACACTGAAGCTTTCTTT.

In its sample, this clonotype was seen a few times. At one boundary the junction diverges from the germline segment, which might be a read error. The genes are TRBV7-7 and TRBJ2-1, with TRBD2 identical over 11 bases. The CDR3 has 16 amino acids. Germline V lookup: CDR1 SSHAT, CDR2 FNYEAQ (reference sequence). The CDR3 DNA is TGTGCTAGCAGCTTAGCGGCTAGCGGGGGGAAGGGAGAGCAGTTCTTC. Protein: CASSLAASGGKGEQFF.

V is TRBV6-2 or TRBV6-3 and J is TRBJ1-5; weak D call: TRBD1 (5 bases). The germline V and J ends were trimmed by 6 bases and 2 bases, with 23 bases remaining between them. The CDR3 covers 18 residues. Per the germline V gene, CDR1 is MNHEY and CDR2 is SVGEGT. DNA for the CDR3: TGTGCCAGCAGCGCTTCCCGACTCAGGGTAACGGGCAATCAGCCCCAGCATTTT. Translated, it gives CASSASRLRVTGNQPQHF.

The chain carries TRBV4-1 and TRBJ1-5, with no clear D. The CDR3 sequence is 15 residues long. Germline V gives CDR1 MGHRA, CDR2 YSYEKL. Trimming removed 0 bases from V and 7 bases from J, with 13 bases in between. Here the CDR3 reads CASSQEESVAQPQHF. The CDR3 coding sequence is TGCGCCAGCAGCCAAGAGGAATCAGTGGCACAGCCCCAGCATTTT.

V is TRBV19 and J is TRBJ1-2; 9 nucleotides agree with TRBD1. CDR3 length equals 16 residues. Unmatched junction bases numbered 11, after V lost 6 bases and J lost 3 bases. From germline, CDR1 is LNHDA and CDR2 SQIVND (reference sequence). The CDR3 nucleotides read TGTGCCAGTAGCCAAAATGCCGGGACAGGGCACTATGGCTACACCTTC. Translation: CASSQNAGTGHYGYTF.

The CDR3 DNA sequence: TGTGCCAGCAGCTCTGGGACAGGGGAAAAACTGTTTTTT. Its protein product is CASSSGTGEKLFF. The rearrangement links TRBV7-8 to TRBJ1-4; 9 nucleotides match TRBD1. Unmatched junction bases numbered 2, after V lost 4 bases and J lost 8 bases. The CDR3 has 13 residues. Germline CDR1 reads SGHVS; CDR2 reads FQNEAQ.

This clonotype turned up a few times. The chain uses TRBV20-1 and TRBJ2-7; the D is unclear. This CDR3 spans 12 amino acids. The V and J ends lost 1 base and 2 bases respectively, with 6 bases between them. CDR1 is DFQATT and CDR2 is SNEGSKA in the germline V gene (reference sequence). The CDR3 DNA is TGCAGTGCTAGAGCAGGTACCTACGAGCAGTACTTC. This encodes CSARAGTYEQYF.